These 14 T cell receptor beta chains share one sample of origin, sequenced in a study of T-cell memory formation after mild COVID-19 (dated by TCRdb to the early 2020s). The library was built by means of 5' RACE. Sequenced using an Illumina NovaSeq 6000. TCRdb reran the public reads through fastp at Q25 and MiXCR, keeping productive beta chains. Rows with a matching CDR3 protein are joined into one entry that keeps the most common DNA and genes. Across this sample there are approximately 150,000 distinct CDR3 sequences, with under 7% seen only once. The ten largest clones represent about 1.9% of the sample. The sample comprised PBMCs or a T cell subset sorted from them (not recorded which). The origin of the receptors is an adult woman who had mild COVID-19 (a few samples of this study predate the infection). The sample titles of this study are shuffled in the database, so cell type and time point are left out; the donor was told from shared clones.

Only a few counts were recorded for this clonotype. The chain recombines TRBV30 with TRBJ1-6; D is ambiguous. V was clipped by 2 bases and J by 9 bases, with 14 bases between them. The CDR3 is 14 residues long. Germline V CDR1 and CDR2: GTSNPN, SVGIG (reference sequence). The CDR3 DNA sequence: TGTGCCTGGAGTTCTGGGTTAATTATTTCACCCCTCCACTTT. Its protein is CAWSSGLIISPLHF.

This clonotype was counted between two and nine times. The genes are TRBV6-5 and TRBJ2-5; D is perhaps TRBD2 (6 bases). Trimming took off 0 bases at V and 5 bases at J, with 22 bases between the two ends. CDR1 is MNHEY and CDR2 is SVGAGI in the germline V gene. The CDR3 consists of 18 residues. In DNA, the CDR3 is TGTGCCAGCAGTTACTCCCGTCAGACTAGGTCCGCGGGGGAGACCCAGTACTTC. Residues: CASSYSRQTRSAGETQYF.

In this sample, this clonotype turned up many times. This chain connects TRBV10-3 to TRBJ2-4; 10 bases match TRBD2. Germline CDR1 reads ENHRY; CDR2 reads SYGVKD. The CDR3 totals 16 residues. Unmatched junction bases numbered 2, after V lost 0 bases and J lost 3 bases. In DNA, the CDR3 is TGTGCCATCAGTGAGTCCTGGACTAGCGGCAAAAACATTCAGTACTTC. Its translation: CAISESWTSGKNIQYF.

This clonotype came up many times. This chain links TRBV11-2 with TRBJ2-5, with no clear D. The germline V gene has CDR1 SGHAT and CDR2 FQNNGV. CDR3 length equals 12 residues. V lost 1 base to trimming and J lost 8 bases, with 8 bases between them. This CDR3 reads CASSLAASTQYF. CDR3 nucleotide sequence: TGTGCCAGCAGCTTAGCAGCATCTACCCAGTACTTC. The full variable domain, completed using reference TRBV11-2 and TRBJ2-5, is EAGVAQSPRYKIIEKRQSVAFWCNPISGHATLYWYQQILGQGPKLLIQFQNNGVVDDSQLPKDRFSAERLKGVDSTLKIQPAKLEDSAVYLCASSLAASTQYFGPGTRLLVL.

This clonotype appeared many times. The chain joins TRBV5-6 to TRBJ2-7, with D tentatively TRBD1 or TRBD2 (5 bases each). Deletions cut 3 bases from V and 7 bases from J, with 8 bases between. Per the germline V gene, CDR1 is SGHDT and CDR2 is YYEEEE. The length of the CDR3 is 11 residues. The CDR3 loop reads CASSWDQEQYF. CDR3 DNA: TGTGCCAGCAGCTGGGACCAGGAGCAGTACTTC.

The chain has TRBV27 and TRBJ2-5, with D perhaps matching TRBD2 (6 bases). Germline values: CDR1 MNHEY, CDR2 SMNVEV (reference sequence). The CDR3 loop spans 16 amino acids. Trimming took off 6 bases at V and 3 bases at J, with 20 bases between the two ends. CDR3 sequence: CASRLTTWGEEETQYF. The CDR3, as DNA: TGTGCCAGCAGACTAACTACGTGGGGGGAAGAAGAGACCCAGTACTTC.

The V and J genes are TRBV20-1 and TRBJ2-1; D possibly matches TRBD1 or TRBD2 (5 bases each). V lost 5 bases, J lost 0 bases, and 11 bases lay in between. Germline loops: CDR1 DFQATT, CDR2 SNEGSKA (reference sequence). There are 14 residues in the CDR3. The CDR3 spells CSAWDLSSYNEQFF. In DNA, the CDR3 is TGCAGTGCTTGGGACCTAAGCTCCTACAATGAGCAGTTCTTC.

This clonotype was found many times. The rearrangement joins TRBV19 to TRBJ1-1; TRBD1 aligns across 8 bases. Germline assignment: CDR1 LNHDA and CDR2 SQIVND (reference sequence). The CDR3 length is 16 residues. The V gene end was trimmed by 5 bases and the J gene end by 1 base; junction bases not matched to a gene: 9. Here the CDR3 DNA reads TGTGCCAGTAGTTCCCGGACAGGGCGGGGGAACACTGAAGCTTTCTTT. Residues: CASSSRTGRGNTEAFF.

This clonotype has ten or more counts. The chain recombines TRBV6-2 or TRBV6-3 with TRBJ2-7; D gene unclear. The CDR3 has 13 residues. V lost 2 bases to trimming and J lost 1 base, with 6 bases between them. Per the germline V gene, CDR1 is MNHEY and CDR2 is SVGEGT. The CDR3 spells CASSYQSSYEQYF. In DNA form, the CDR3 reads TGTGCCAGCAGTTACCAGAGTTCCTACGAGCAGTACTTC.

This clonotype was found a few times. The rearrangement links TRBV29-1 to TRBJ1-3; a weak D match, TRBD1 (5 bases). The germline V gene has CDR1 SQVTM and CDR2 ANQGSEA. V dropped 3 bases and J dropped 2 bases, with 14 bases sitting between them. This CDR3 region has 15 residues. This CDR3 is CSVESGRTTGNTIYF. The CDR3 DNA follows: TGCAGCGTTGAGTCCGGCAGGACAACTGGAAACACCATATATTTT.

In its sample, this clonotype was seen many times. The chain combines TRBV20-1 with TRBJ2-3; 9 bases line up with TRBD2. Germline-derived CDR1 and CDR2 are DFQATT and SNEGSKA (reference sequence). This CDR3 region has 13 residues. DNA for the CDR3: TGCAGCCTTAGCGGGAGTACCGCAGATACGCAGTATTTT. Its translation: CSLSGSTADTQYF.

This clonotype showed up many times. This chain links TRBV7-2 with TRBJ2-3; 7 bases line up with TRBD1. Per germline, CDR1 SGHTA and CDR2 FQGNSA. CDR3 size: 17 residues. The trim removed 5 bases at V and 3 bases at J, leaving 14 bases unmatched. DNA of the CDR3: TGTGCCAGCAGCGCAATAGGTCGACAGGGTAGGACAGATACGCAGTATTTT. This sequence encodes CASSAIGRQGRTDTQYF.

This clonotype was detected only a few times. CDR3 sequence: CAIRGDSYEQYF. As DNA, the CDR3 is TGTGCCATCAGGGGGGACTCCTACGAGCAGTACTTC. The gene calls are TRBV10-3 and TRBJ2-7; D assignment may be TRBD1 or TRBD2 (5 bases each). Germline values: CDR1 ENHRY, CDR2 SYGVKD. This CDR3 comprises 12 residues. Trimming cost V 6 bases and J 0 bases, with 6 bases left between them.

This clonotype is a singleton in its sample. V is TRBV7-8 and J is TRBJ2-7, with 9 bases lining up with TRBD1. The CDR3 consists of 16 residues. After removal of 4 bases from V and 3 bases from J, the junction contained 10 bases not matched to a gene. In germline, CDR1 is SGHVS, CDR2 FQNEAQ. CDR3 amino acids: CASSYSGTGPHYEQYF. The CDR3 DNA reads TGTGCCAGCAGCTATTCCGGGACAGGGCCCCACTACGAGCAGTACTTC. Filled out from reference TRBV7-8 and TRBJ2-7, the complete variable domain reads GAGVSQSPRYKVAKRGQDVALRCDPISGHVSLFWYQQALGQGPEFLTYFQNEAQLDKSGLPSDRFFAERPEGSVSTLKIQRTQQEDSAVYLCASSYSGTGPHYEQYFGPGTRLTVT.